This T cell receptor (beta chain) was sequenced during a study of cytomegalovirus exposure and HLA in healthy donors. Findings and caveats of the study: Earlier analysis found most TCR beta V segments productive about 87% or about 30% of the time. Accurate prediction of HLA-A and HLA-B alleles (for most subjects) was reportedly achieved from TCR beta sequences. Later on, an analysis showed TCR association rates differing by HLA locus, with DRB1 the most and HLA-C the fewest.

Vbeta (60) and Jbeta (13) primers were used in the PCR. Profiling relied on immunoSEQ multiplex PCR, and the TCRdb table lists in-frame clones only, not all of them. The profile covers 150,000 or so clones, with approximately 74% appearing a single time and 2.1% taken by the ten largest. Trimming removed 3 bases at V and 5 bases at J, with 14 bases between. CDR1 and CDR2 from the germline V gene are MDHEN and SYDVKM. The CDR3 covers 15 residues. Worth noting for this clone: No antigen is known for it.

Sequenced: PBMCs. The origin of this receptor is a man aged 30 to 39 in good health and CMV-seronegative. The chain employs TRBV28 and TRBJ1-5, with TRBD1 as a possible D gene (5 bases). In nucleotides, the CDR3 is TGTGCCAGCAGTTTTAATCCGGCGGGGGATCAGCCCCAGCATTTT. This encodes CASSFNPAGDQPQHF.